This T cell receptor (beta chain) derives from a study of response to subunit inactivated influenza vaccine. This clonotype occurred a few times. Its antigen is not identified. Study-level results: Only a handful of new T cells, the authors suggested, are recruited with each seasonal influenza vaccination.

Each CDR3 protein gets one entry after TCRdb re-called the RT-PCR reads with MiXCR. Found here are 500,000 or so distinct CDR3 sequences, 15% to 20% of them singletons; the top ten hold 2.5% to 3.5%. This CDR3 spans 14 amino acids. The V gene lost 3 bases and the J gene lost 1 base, with 10 bases spanning the gap. The material sequenced was CD4+ T cells sorted from PBMCs, taken approximately 25 months after vaccination. V usage is TRBV12-3 or TRBV12-4 and J usage is TRBJ2-7; D not certain. The sequence derives from a man aged 45 to 75 who received an inactivated influenza vaccine. The chain's CDR3 is CASSFRSGSYEQYF. Here the CDR3 DNA reads TGTGCCAGCAGTTTTAGGTCAGGTTCCTACGAGCAGTACTTC.